The T cell receptor beta chain under discussion was sequenced for a study of blood T cell repertoires in COVID-19. Looking at the study overall: PBMCs, B-cell-depleted T cells, or T cells were the source of the cDNA or gDNA that made up the material.

CDR3 size: 15 residues. Germline V lookup: CDR1 SGHRS, CDR2 YFSETQ. V was pared by 5 bases and J by 2 bases, with 6 bases of the junction left unmatched. Per the original methods: By means of reference gene primer amplification, nucleated cell counts were estimated. Clones were read by immunoSEQ multiplex PCR, and TCRdb kept only the in-frame ones, dropping some. The DNA gave D and trimming, while V, J and clone size come from that table. The sample carries around 47,000 clones, around 81% recorded once. The material sequenced was peripheral blood. This TCR derives from a woman of 80 years or more with COVID-19, enrolled during active disease. V is TRBV5-1 and J is TRBJ2-1; TRBD2 aligns across 8 bases. The CDR3 nucleotides are TGCGCCAGCAGATCCGGGACTAGTCCCTACAATGAGCAGTTCTTC. Its protein product is CASRSGTSPYNEQFF.